Listed below are T cell receptor beta chains from one sample, sequenced in a study of read filtering for tumor transcriptome and immune sequencing. Each CDR3 protein gets one entry after TCRdb re-called the reads with MiXCR. The table lists approximately 62,000 distinct CDR3 sequences, around a fifth of them singletons. The sequenced sample consisted of a population of CD138-negative cells sorted from bone marrow. These receptors all stem from a donor aged 40 or over with multiple myeloma. Each CDR3 is given with its conserved first and last residue. The order of the fields is D gene, V gene, J gene, clone size, CDR3 DNA, CDR3 protein. The D gene is left open where the match is weak. Some rows mark clone size as missing; the rest say once, few, many or name a class of expanded clone.

D gene: -; V gene: TRBV5-6; J gene: TRBJ2-2; clone size: many; CDR3 DNA: TGTGCCAGCAGCCGTTTCTTAACCGGGGAGCTGTTTTTT; CDR3 protein: CASSRFLTGELFF
D gene: TRBD2; V gene: TRBV14; J gene: TRBJ2-3; clone size: many; CDR3 DNA: TGTGCCAGCAGCCCGGGACTAGCATCAGATACGCAGTATTTT; CDR3 protein: CASSPGLASDTQYF
D gene: -; V gene: TRBV12-3/TRBV12-4; J gene: TRBJ1-1; clone size: many; CDR3 DNA: TGTGCCAGCAGACCGACAGGTCGGACTGAAGCTTTCTTT; CDR3 protein: CASRPTGRTEAFF
D gene: -; V gene: TRBV7-3; J gene: TRBJ2-3; clone size: many; CDR3 DNA: TGTGCCAGCAGCTTTTCTGGGAAGGACACAGATACGCAGTATTTT; CDR3 protein: CASSFSGKDTDTQYF
D gene: -; V gene: TRBV20-1; J gene: TRBJ2-5; clone size: many; CDR3 DNA: TGCAGTGCTAGTCAGGGGGGACAAGAGACCCAGTACTTC; CDR3 protein: CSASQGGQETQYF
D gene: TRBD1; V gene: TRBV29-1; J gene: TRBJ2-5; clone size: -; CDR3 DNA: TGCAGCGGGGGACAGCACCAAGAGACCCAGTACTTC; CDR3 protein: CSGGQHQETQYF
D gene: -; V gene: TRBV20-1; J gene: TRBJ1-4; clone size: many; CDR3 DNA: TGCAGTGCTAGCTCTTCAATATCAACTAATGAAAAACTGTTTTTT; CDR3 protein: CSASSSISTNEKLFF
D gene: -; V gene: TRBV5-4; J gene: TRBJ2-7; clone size: few; CDR3 DNA: TGTGCCAGCAGCTCGGCCCCCGCCGAGCAGTACTTC; CDR3 protein: CASSSAPAEQYF
D gene: -; V gene: TRBV5-5; J gene: TRBJ2-5; clone size: many; CDR3 DNA: TGTGCCAGCAGCTTGGGGGGGCTAGGCCAAGAGACCCAGTACTTC; CDR3 protein: CASSLGGLGQETQYF
D gene: -; V gene: TRBV3-1; J gene: TRBJ2-3; clone size: few; CDR3 DNA: TGTGCCAGCGGCCAAGGCGCGGAGGGGGATACAGATACGCAGTATTTT; CDR3 protein: CASGQGAEGDTDTQYF